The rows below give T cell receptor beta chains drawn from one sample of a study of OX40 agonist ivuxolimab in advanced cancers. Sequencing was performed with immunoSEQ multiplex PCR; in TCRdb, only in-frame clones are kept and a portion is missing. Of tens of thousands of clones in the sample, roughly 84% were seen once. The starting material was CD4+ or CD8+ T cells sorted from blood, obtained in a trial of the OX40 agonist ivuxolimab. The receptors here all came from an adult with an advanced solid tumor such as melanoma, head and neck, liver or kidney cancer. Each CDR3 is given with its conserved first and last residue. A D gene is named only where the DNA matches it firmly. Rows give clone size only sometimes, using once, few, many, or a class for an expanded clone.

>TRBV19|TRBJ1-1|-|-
CASSINRGFGTEAFF
TGTGCCAGTAGTATCAACAGAGGGTTTGGCACTGAAGCTTTCTTT
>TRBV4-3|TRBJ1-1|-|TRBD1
CASSQGWDSSEAFF
TGCGCCAGCAGCCAAGGCTGGGACAGCTCTGAAGCTTTCTTT
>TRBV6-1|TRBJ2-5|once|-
CASSAQGLGETQYF
TGTGCCAGCAGCGCACAGGGTTTAGGAGAGACCCAGTACTTC
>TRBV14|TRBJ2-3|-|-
CASSRMAGHSTDTQYF
TGTGCCAGCAGCAGAATGGCGGGGCATAGCACAGATACGCAGTATTTT
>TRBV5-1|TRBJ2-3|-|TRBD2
CASSLAPSGGMTDTQYF
TGCGCCAGCAGCTTGGCCCCTAGCGGGGGGATGACAGATACGCAGTATTTT
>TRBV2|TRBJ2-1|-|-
CASSEALQHSEQFF
TGTGCCAGCAGTGAAGCGCTGCAACACAGTGAGCAGTTCTTC
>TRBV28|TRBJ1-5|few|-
CASRLAGSRSQPQHF
TGTGCCAGCAGACTAGCGGGAAGCCGAAGTCAGCCCCAGCATTTT
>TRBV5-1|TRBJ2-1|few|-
CASSLDPRANEQFF
TGCGCCAGCAGCTTGGACCCCAGGGCCAATGAGCAGTTCTTC
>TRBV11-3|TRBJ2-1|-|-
CASSLNYNEQFF
TGTGCCAGCAGCTTGAACTACAATGAGCAGTTCTTC
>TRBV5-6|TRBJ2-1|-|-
CASSSRVGQFF
TGTGCCAGCAGCTCCCGGGTGGGGCAGTTCTTC
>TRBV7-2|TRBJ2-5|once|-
CASSPGDYLKETQYF
TGTGCCAGCAGCCCGGGAGACTACCTTAAAGAGACCCAGTACTTC
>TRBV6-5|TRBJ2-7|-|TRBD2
CASSLAGGSYEQYF
TGTGCCAGCTCCTTGGCGGGGGGCTCCTACGAGCAGTACTTC
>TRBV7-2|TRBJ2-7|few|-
CASSLGPLRTYEQYF
TGTGCCAGCAGCTTAGGGCCTCTCCGAACCTACGAGCAGTACTTC
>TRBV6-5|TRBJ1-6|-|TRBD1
CASSYSGDRGSPLHF
TGTGCCAGCAGTTACTCGGGGGACAGGGGTTCACCCCTCCACTTT
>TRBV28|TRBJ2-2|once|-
CASRPGLGGELFF
TGTGCCAGCAGACCGGGACTCGGTGGGGAGCTGTTTTTT
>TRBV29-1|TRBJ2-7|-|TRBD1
CSVGTESYEQYF
TGCAGCGTCGGGACAGAGTCCTACGAGCAGTACTTC
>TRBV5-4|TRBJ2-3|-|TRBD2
CASSPRTSGADTQYF
TGTGCCAGCAGCCCTAGGACTAGCGGGGCAGATACGCAGTATTTT
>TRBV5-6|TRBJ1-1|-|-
CASSPSLNREAFF
TGTGCCAGCAGTCCTTCCCTAAACCGTGAAGCTTTCTTT
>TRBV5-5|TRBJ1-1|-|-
CASSLVPNTEAFF
TGTGCCAGCAGCTTGGTTCCGAACACTGAAGCTTTCTTT
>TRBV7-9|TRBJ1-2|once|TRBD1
CASSRTGNRYGYTF
TGTGCCAGCAGTCGGACAGGGAATCGCTATGGCTACACCTTC
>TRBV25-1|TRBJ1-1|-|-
CASSESFEAFF
TGTGCCAGCAGTGAATCCTTTGAAGCTTTCTTT
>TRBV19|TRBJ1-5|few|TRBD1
CASSWTGWNQPQHF
TGTGCCAGTAGTTGGACAGGGTGGAACCAGCCCCAGCATTTT
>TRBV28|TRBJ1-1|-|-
CASLEPGRNTEAFF
TGTGCCAGCTTAGAACCGGGGAGGAACACTGAAGCTTTCTTT
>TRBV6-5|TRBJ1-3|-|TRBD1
CASSYPTTGSVDTIYF
TGTGCCAGCAGTTATCCCACGACAGGGTCCGTGGACACCATATATTTT
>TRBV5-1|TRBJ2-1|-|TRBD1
CASSNRQGAFNEQFF
TGCGCCAGCAGCAACCGACAGGGGGCGTTCAATGAGCAGTTCTTC
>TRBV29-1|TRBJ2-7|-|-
CSARDSRYEQYF
TGCAGCGCTCGGGACTCGCGCTACGAGCAGTACTTC
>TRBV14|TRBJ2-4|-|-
CASSQDRSIAKNIQYF
TGTGCCAGCAGCCAAGATCGCTCGATAGCCAAAAACATTCAGTACTTC
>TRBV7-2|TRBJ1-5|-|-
CASSPGRGNQPQHF
TGTGCCAGCAGCCCCGGGAGGGGCAATCAGCCCCAGCATTTT
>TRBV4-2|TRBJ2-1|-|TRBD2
CASSHGASGEYNEQFF
TGTGCCAGCAGCCACGGGGCGAGCGGGGAATACAATGAGCAGTTCTTC
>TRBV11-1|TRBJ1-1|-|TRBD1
CASSPGQGWTEAFF
TGTGCCAGCAGTCCCGGACAGGGGTGGACTGAAGCTTTCTTT
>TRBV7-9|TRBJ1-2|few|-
CASSFGGDYGYTF
TGTGCCAGCAGCTTTGGGGGTGACTATGGCTACACCTTC
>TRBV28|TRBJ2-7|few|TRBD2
CASSRPSGGARQYF
TGTGCCAGCAGCCGTCCTAGCGGGGGGGCCAGACAGTACTTC
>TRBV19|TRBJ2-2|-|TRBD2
CASTPGGGLPGELFF
TGTGCCAGTACCCCGGGGGGGGGCCTCCCCGGGGAGCTGTTTTTT
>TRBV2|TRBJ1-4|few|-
CASRRQATNEKLFF
TGTGCCAGCAGGAGACAAGCAACTAATGAAAAACTGTTTTTT
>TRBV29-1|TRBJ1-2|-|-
CSVEIVSRQRDGYTF
TGCAGCGTTGAAATCGTTAGTCGTCAAAGGGATGGCTACACCTTC
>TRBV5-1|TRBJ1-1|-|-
CASSLEVWNTEAFF
TGCGCCAGCAGCTTGGAGGTCTGGAACACTGAAGCTTTCTTT
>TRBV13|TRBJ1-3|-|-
CASSYRPSGNTIYF
TGTGCCAGCAGTTATCGGCCCTCCGGAAACACCATATATTTT
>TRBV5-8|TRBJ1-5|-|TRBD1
CASSPRTGNQPQHF
TGTGCCAGCAGCCCGAGGACAGGGAACCAGCCCCAGCATTTT
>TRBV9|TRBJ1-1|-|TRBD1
CASSVGGTDLMNTEAFF
TGTGCCAGCAGCGTAGGAGGGACAGACCTCATGAACACTGAAGCTTTCTTT
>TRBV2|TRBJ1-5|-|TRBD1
CASSERTGVAQPQHF
TGTGCCAGCAGCGAAAGGACAGGGGTAGCTCAGCCCCAGCATTTT
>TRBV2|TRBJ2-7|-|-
CASSVGRGYEQYF
TGTGCCAGCAGTGTCGGCAGGGGCTACGAGCAGTACTTC
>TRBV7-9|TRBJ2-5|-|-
CASSLVETQYF
TGTGCCAGCAGCTTAGTTGAGACCCAGTACTTC
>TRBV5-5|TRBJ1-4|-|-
CASSFELATAKNEKLFF
TGTGCCAGCAGCTTTGAACTCGCGACAGCGAAGAATGAAAAACTGTTTTTT
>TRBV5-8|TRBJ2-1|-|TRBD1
CASSGHEGGLRSYNEQFF
TGTGCCAGCAGCGGACACGAAGGGGGCCTTCGATCCTACAATGAGCAGTTCTTC
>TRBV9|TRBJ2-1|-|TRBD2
CASSFTGLAGAYNEQFF
TGTGCCAGCAGCTTCACAGGCCTAGCGGGGGCATACAATGAGCAGTTCTTC
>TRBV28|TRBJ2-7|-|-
CASSFGSNEQYF
TGTGCCAGCAGTTTCGGGTCCAACGAGCAGTACTTC
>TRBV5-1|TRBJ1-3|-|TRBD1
CASSLDGTGGNTIYF
TGCGCCAGCAGCTTGGACGGGACAGGAGGAAACACCATATATTTT
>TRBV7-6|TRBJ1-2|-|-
CASSLVTGGNYGYTF
TGTGCCAGCAGCTTAGTAACGGGGGGGAACTATGGCTACACCTTC
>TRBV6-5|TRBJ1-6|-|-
CASSYFPQALHF
TGTGCCAGCAGTTACTTCCCCCAAGCCCTCCACTTT
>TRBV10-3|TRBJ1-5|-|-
CAISAQEGQPQHF
TGTGCCATCAGCGCTCAGGAGGGACAGCCCCAGCATTTT
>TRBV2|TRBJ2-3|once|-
CASRRGASTDTQYF
TGTGCCAGCAGACGGGGGGCTAGCACAGATACGCAGTATTTT
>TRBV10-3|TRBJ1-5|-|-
CAISAGVNQPQHF
TGTGCCATCAGTGCAGGGGTTAATCAGCCCCAGCATTTT
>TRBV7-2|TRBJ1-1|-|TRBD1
CASSLVRGQSTEAFF
TGTGCCAGCAGCTTAGTGAGGGGGCAGAGCACTGAAGCTTTCTTT
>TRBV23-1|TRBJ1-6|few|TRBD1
CASSPGQGYSPLHF
TGCGCCAGCAGTCCGGGACAGGGGTATTCACCCCTCCACTTT